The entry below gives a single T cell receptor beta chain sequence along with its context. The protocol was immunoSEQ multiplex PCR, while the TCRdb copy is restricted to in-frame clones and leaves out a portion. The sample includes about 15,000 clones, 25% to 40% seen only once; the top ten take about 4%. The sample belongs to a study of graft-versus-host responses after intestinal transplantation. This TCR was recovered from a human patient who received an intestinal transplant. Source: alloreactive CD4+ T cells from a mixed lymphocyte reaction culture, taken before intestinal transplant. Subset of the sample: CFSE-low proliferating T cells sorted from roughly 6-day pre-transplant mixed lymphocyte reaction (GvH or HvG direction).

CDR3 amino acids: CASRSPGKIADTQYF. The CDR3 DNA is TGTGCCAGCAGATCCCCAGGGAAAATTGCAGATACGCAGTATTTT. The V gene is TRBV6-1, the J gene TRBJ2-3; tentatively, D is TRBD1 (5 bases). The V gene lost 6 bases and the J gene lost 4 bases, with 17 bases spanning the gap. There are 15 residues in the CDR3. Germline CDR1 is MNHNS and CDR2 is SASEGT.